This T cell receptor beta chain was observed in a study of CD8+ T cells in alopecia areata. Study results and caveats: Scalp and blood retained many expanded lesional clones during tofacitinib. The study found higher clonality in lesional than normal scalp, especially in alopecia totalis/universalis. Patients shared TCRs less clearly than mice did, possibly owing to HLA.

Looked up from germline, CDR1 is SGHVS and CDR2 is FQNEAQ. The CDR3 extends over 14 amino acids. V lost 1 base to trimming and J lost 6 bases; unmatched junction nucleotides: 4. Only a few counts were recorded for this clone. What it recognizes is unknown. The treatment here: oral pan-JAK inhibitor, 5-10 mg twice daily. Both peripheral blood and punch biopsies of lesional scalp skin were obtained from patients who had alopecia areata. RNA extraction was followed by reverse transcription into cDNA, which acted as the sequencing template. Libraries were prepared by immunoSEQ multiplex PCR; TCRdb keeps only in-frame clonotypes and omits some of them. The data contain 180,000 or so clones, about 61% of them singletons.

This TCR derives from a human donor with alopecia areata. This specimen was CD4+ T cells sorted from blood, taken at week 56, from a patient treated with tofacitinib. The V call is TRBV7-8, the J call TRBJ1-1; 8 bases fit TRBD1. The CDR3 DNA reads TGTGCCAGCAGCTTAGTGAACAGGGGGGCTGAAGCTTTCTTT. It is translated as CASSLVNRGAEAFF.